Following are 10 T cell receptor beta chains from one sample sequenced in a study of shared clonotypes between healthy human individuals. Sequenced by immunoSEQ multiplex PCR; TCRdb stores in-frame clones only, minus some. The data hold around 940,000 clones, with approximately 80% observed a single time. The sequenced sample was memory CD4+ T cells sorted from blood. The subset denotes: CD45RA-negative fraction. These receptors were obtained from a young man in good health.

V usage is TRBV5-1 and J usage is TRBJ1-1, with D possibly being TRBD1 (5 bases). The CDR3 totals 14 residues. Trimming stripped 4 bases from V and 6 bases from J, with 16 bases between. Germline V gene sequence: CDR1 SGHRS, CDR2 YFSETQ. Written as DNA, the CDR3 is TGCGCCAGCAGCCCTAGTGGGGGGAGGGCTGAAGCTTTCTTT. Translated: CASSPSGGRAEAFF.

CDR3 region: CASRPPTGNSYEQYF. The CDR3 nucleotides are TGTGCCAGCAGACCCCCCACAGGAAACTCCTACGAGCAGTACTTC. The chain joins TRBV28 to TRBJ2-7, with a possible D match to TRBD1 (5 bases). This CDR3 is 15 amino acids long. V gave up 6 bases and J gave up 0 bases, with 15 bases separating them. Germline V gene sequence: CDR1 MDHEN, CDR2 SYDVKM.

This clone has a count of ten or more. This rearrangement joins TRBV5-1 to TRBJ1-1; D ambiguous. The V end was cut by 5 bases, the J end by 0 bases, with 14 bases between. Germline V CDR1 and CDR2: SGHRS, YFSETQ. This CDR3 comprises 15 residues. This CDR3 reads CASRQSDDMNTEAFF. CDR3 DNA: TGCGCCAGCAGACAGTCTGATGACATGAACACTGAAGCTTTCTTT.

The chain links TRBV10-2 to TRBJ2-7; D might be TRBD1 (7 bases). Germline CDR1 reads WSHSY; CDR2 reads SAAADI. The CDR3 has 18 residues. Trimming took off 6 bases at V and 2 bases at J, with 26 bases between the two ends. This CDR3 reads CASRTGFKGGLPPYEQYF. The CDR3 DNA sequence: TGCGCCAGCAGGACAGGGTTCAAGGGGGGTCTACCGCCCTACGAGCAGTACTTC.

Turning to this clone: The sample has other DNA sequences that encode this CDR3 too. The gene calls are TRBV19 and TRBJ1-2; D not certain. The CDR3 loop spans 12 amino acids. The V and J ends lost 3 bases and 5 bases respectively, with 7 bases between them. The germline V gene encodes CDR1 LNHDA and CDR2 SQIVND (reference sequence). CDR3 loop: CASSILGYGYTF. CDR3 DNA: TGTGCCAGTAGTATCCTGGGATATGGCTACACCTTC.

This clone was found a few times. The chain carries TRBV18 and TRBJ2-7; D is unclear. The V end was cut by 3 bases, the J end by 5 bases, with 8 bases between. This CDR3 contains 12 residues. Germline V gene data show CDR1 as KGHSH and CDR2 as LQKENI. CDR3 nucleotide sequence: TGTGCCAGCTCACCCGACGGGCACGAGCAGTACTTC. Translated, it gives CASSPDGHEQYF.

The V and J genes are TRBV20-1 and TRBJ2-7; D gene uncertain. Trimming cost V 6 bases and J 5 bases, with 8 bases left between them. The CDR3 consists of 10 residues. The germline CDR1 and CDR2 sequences are DFQATT and SNEGSKA (reference sequence). The CDR3 bases are TGCAGTGCCGACCAGAACGAGCAGTACTTC. Translated: CSADQNEQYF.

V usage is TRBV30 and J usage is TRBJ2-3; D may be TRBD1 (6 bases). Trimming stripped 1 base from V and 0 bases from J, with 8 bases between. The CDR3 has 14 residues. The germline gives CDR1 GTSNPN, CDR2 SVGIG (reference sequence). The CDR3, as DNA: TGTGCCTGGAGTGCAGGACAGAGCACAGATACGCAGTATTTT. Translated, it gives CAWSAGQSTDTQYF.

The chain is built from TRBV19 and TRBJ2-5; D gene ambiguous. CDR1 LNHDA and CDR2 SQIVND come from the germline V gene (reference sequence). The V end was cut by 6 bases, the J end by 5 bases, with 13 bases between. The CDR3 is made up of 13 amino acids. The CDR3 DNA follows: TGTGCCAGTAGCCACAGACGCGAGGAGACCCAGTACTTC. This translates into CASSHRREETQYF. The full variable domain, with the rest looked up from reference TRBV19 and TRBJ2-5, is DGGITQSPKYLFRKEGQNVTLSCEQNLNHDAMYWYRQDPGQGLRLIYYSQIVNDFQKGDIAEGYSVSREKKESFPLTVTSAQKNPTAFYLCASSHRREETQYFGPGTRLLVL.

This clone came up once. The chain is built from TRBV12-5 and TRBJ2-7, with D perhaps TRBD1 (8 bases). V gave up 0 bases and J gave up 3 bases, with 18 bases separating them. CDR1 LGHNT and CDR2 FRNRAP come from the germline V gene. The CDR3 runs to 17 residues. The CDR3 spells CASGLVMGGTGNYEQYF. The CDR3 DNA reads TGTGCTAGTGGTTTGGTAATGGGGGGGACAGGTAACTACGAGCAGTACTTC. The variable domain in full, completed from reference TRBV12-5 and TRBJ2-7, reads DARVTQTPRHKVTEMGQEVTMRCQPILGHNTVFWYRQTMMQGLELLAYFRNRAPLDDSGMPKDRFSAEMPDATLATLKIQPSEPRDSAVYFCASGLVMGGTGNYEQYFGPGTRLTVT.